One and the same sample provided the 26 T cell receptor beta chains below, sequenced in a study of T cells in Graves' hyperthyroidism and ophthalmopathy. RNA transcripts yielded amplified TCR beta CDR3 regions. HTBI primers were the set used in a first-round RT-PCR of the TCR CDR3. TCRdb redid the calling of the multiplex PCR reads with MiXCR, one entry per CDR3 protein. The table shows roughly 350,000 distinct CDR3 sequences, with roughly 14% occurring only once. What was sequenced was blood. The receptors stem from a woman under 40 with Graves' ophthalmopathy.

Many counts were recorded for this clonotype. This chain uses TRBV7-6 with TRBJ2-1; 8 nucleotides align to TRBD2. CDR3 length: 14 residues. With V trimmed by 5 bases and J by 7 bases, 7 bases remained unmatched. Germline V gene data show CDR1 as SGHVS and CDR2 as FNYEAQ. For the CDR3, the DNA is TGTGCCAGCAGCCTCCAGCGGGGGCCTAATGAGCAGTTCTTC. Translated: CASSLQRGPNEQFF.

This clonotype was seen repeatedly, ten times or more. The chain carries TRBV4-2 and TRBJ1-2; D is perhaps TRBD1 (6 bases). The V and J ends lost 5 bases and 7 bases respectively, with 23 bases between them. Germline loops: CDR1 LGHNA, CDR2 YNFKEQ. The CDR3 loop spans 16 amino acids. The CDR3 bases are TGTGCCAGCAGCACCCGGACAGTATTGACAAGCGGTGGCTACACCTTC. This gives the protein CASSTRTVLTSGGYTF.

In its sample, this clonotype was seen many times. DNA for the CDR3: TGTGCCAGCAGCTTAACAAACCGAGACGCTTTCTTT. Encoded protein: CASSLTNRDAFF. J is TRBJ1-1 and V is TRBV11-2, with unresolved D. V was cut by 2 bases and J by 11 bases, with 12 bases left in between. Germline CDR1 SGHAT, CDR2 FQNNGV. The CDR3 has 12 amino acids.

This clonotype was found many times. The rearrangement uses TRBV20-1 and TRBJ2-1; 9 bases fit TRBD1. The germline V gene has CDR1 DFQATT and CDR2 SNEGSKA (reference sequence). There are 15 residues in the CDR3. V shed 5 bases and J 4 bases; nucleotides not matched to a gene: 9. CDR3 in amino acids: CSASVTGGMYNEQFF. The CDR3 coding sequence is TGCAGTGCTTCGGTGACAGGGGGTATGTACAATGAGCAGTTCTTC.

This clonotype was detected many times. The V call is TRBV27, the J call TRBJ1-5, with 11 bases lining up with TRBD1. Germline V CDR1 and CDR2: MNHEY, SMNVEV (reference sequence). V lost 1 base, J lost 6 bases, and 5 bases stayed unmatched. The CDR3 sequence is 16 residues long. DNA of the CDR3: TGTGCCAGCAGTTTATATACGGGACAGGGGGTTCAGCCCCAGCATTTT. This codes for CASSLYTGQGVQPQHF.

This clonotype was recorded many times. The chain links TRBV12-3 or TRBV12-4 to TRBJ1-3; TRBD1 matches at 8 bases. Unmatched junction bases numbered 8, after V lost 5 bases and J lost 5 bases. There are 15 residues in the CDR3. Written as DNA, the CDR3 is TGTGCCAGCAGTGCGACAGGGGCGAGGAGAAACACCATATATTTT. This encodes CASSATGARRNTIYF.

This clonotype was observed at least ten times. This rearrangement joins TRBV20-1 to TRBJ2-5; possible D gene TRBD2, 5 bases. Per germline, CDR1 DFQATT and CDR2 SNEGSKA (reference sequence). This CDR3 has 17 residues. Trimming removed 1 base at V and 4 bases at J, with 22 bases between. The CDR3 spells CSARGVHVGRNGETQYF. The CDR3, as DNA: TGCAGTGCTAGAGGGGTTCATGTGGGGAGAAATGGAGAGACCCAGTACTTC.

This chain connects TRBV6-1 to TRBJ1-5; D ambiguous. V lost 7 bases and J 2 bases, leaving 15 bases between the germline ends. This CDR3 spans 15 amino acids. Germline V gene lookup returns CDR1 MNHNS and CDR2 SASEGT. CDR3 region: CASMKGGMGNQPQHF. The CDR3 DNA follows: TGTGCCAGCATGAAGGGTGGTATGGGCAATCAGCCCCAGCATTTT.

This clonotype was seen ten or more times. The genes are TRBV30 and TRBJ1-2; D unclear. This CDR3 region has 10 residues. Between the trimmed V and J ends, which lost 7 bases and 11 bases, there was a span of 14 bases. Germline V gene lookup returns CDR1 GTSNPN and CDR2 SVGIG (reference sequence). CDR3 DNA: TGTGCCTTTCGCAGGAGTCTGTACACCTTC. As protein: CAFRRSLYTF.

With respect to this clonotype: The DNA is omitted, as the CDR3 cannot be located on it reliably, and the CDR3 follows TCRdb's listing. This rearrangement joins TRBV28 to TRBJ1-2. The CDR3 is made up of 12 amino acids, end residues included. CDR1 MDHEN and CDR2 SYDVKM come from the germline V gene. The CDR3 sequence: CASSSSEYGYTF.

This clonotype was recorded many times. The gene calls are TRBV10-3 and TRBJ1-2; 8 positions match TRBD1. V gave up 3 bases and J gave up 8 bases; unmatched junction bases: 8. Germline lookup yields CDR1 ENHRY and CDR2 SYGVKD. The CDR3 extends over 14 amino acids. In DNA, the CDR3 is TGTGCCATCAGTGAACCGTTTACAGGGGGAGGCTACACCTTC. It specifies CAISEPFTGGGYTF.

This clonotype has a count of ten or more. This rearrangement joins TRBV28 to TRBJ1-1; D unclear. The length of the CDR3 is 15 residues. Germline CDR1 and CDR2: MDHEN and SYDVKM. The V end lost 3 bases, the J end lost 0 bases, and 11 bases lay between the germline ends. The CDR3 here is CASSFRLSMNTEAFF. The CDR3 bases are TGTGCCAGCAGTTTCCGGTTGAGTATGAACACTGAAGCTTTCTTT.

In its sample, this clonotype was seen many times. This sequence joins TRBV5-6 and TRBJ2-1; the match to TRBD1 covers 7 bases. Looked up from germline, CDR1 is SGHDT and CDR2 is YYEEEE. The CDR3 totals 12 residues. The V and J ends lost 4 bases and 5 bases, in that order; junction bases with no gene match: 0. As DNA, the CDR3 is TGTGCCAGCAGCGGGACAGACAATGAGCAGTTCTTC. Its protein is CASSGTDNEQFF.

There are many counts of this clonotype. The J gene is TRBJ2-1, the V gene TRBV28; the match to TRBD2 covers 8 bases. This CDR3 region has 15 residues. Losses at the gene ends were 3 bases for V and 4 bases for J; bases not matched to a gene: 5. The germline CDR1 and CDR2 sequences are MDHEN and SYDVKM. The DNA for the CDR3 is TGTGCCAGCAGTTTGAGCCTAGCGGGTTACAATGAGCAGTTCTTC. This gives the protein CASSLSLAGYNEQFF.

V gene TRBV6-2 or TRBV6-3 combines with J gene TRBJ2-5; 7 bases agree with TRBD1. In germline, CDR1 is MNHEY, CDR2 SVGEGT. After removal of 6 bases from V and 1 base from J, the junction contained 11 bases not matched to a gene. CDR3 length equals 16 residues. CDR3 sequence reads: CASRGQARGPQETQYF. CDR3 nucleotide sequence: TGTGCCAGCAGAGGTCAAGCAAGGGGGCCCCAAGAGACCCAGTACTTC.

This clonotype turned up a few times. The chain links TRBV7-6 to TRBJ2-1, with D perhaps TRBD1 or TRBD2 (6 bases each). CDR3 length: 17 amino acids. The V end was cut by 5 bases, the J end by 2 bases, with 19 bases between. The V gene's germline CDR1 is SGHVS and CDR2 FNYEAQ. The CDR3 DNA reads TGTGCCAGCAGCGAAAGTCGGGGGCTTTACCCCTACAATGAGCAGTTCTTC. Translating it yields CASSESRGLYPYNEQFF. Full variable domain (missing parts from reference TRBV7-6 and TRBJ2-1): GAGVSQSPRYKVTKRGQDVALRCDPISGHVSLYWYRQALGQGPEFLTYFNYEAQQDKSGLPNDRFSAERPEGSISTLTIQRTEQRDSAMYRCASSESRGLYPYNEQFFGPGTRLTVL.

In this sample, this clonotype turned up many times. The chain couples TRBV6-1 to TRBJ2-3; 10 positions agree with TRBD2. The CDR3 is 15 amino acids. CDR1 and CDR2 (germline): MNHNS, SASEGT. V lost 5 bases, J lost 1 base, and 3 bases stayed unmatched. The CDR3 DNA reads TGTGCCAGCAGTTCGGGACTAGCGCGCACAGATACGCAGTATTTT. Its protein is CASSSGLARTDTQYF.

In this sample, this clonotype turned up many times. The chain uses TRBV27 and TRBJ2-1; 9 positions agree with TRBD2. The J segment lost 5 bases and the V segment lost 6 bases, leaving 8 bases of the junction unmatched. CDR3 length: 15 residues. Germline values: CDR1 MNHEY, CDR2 SMNVEV (reference sequence). CDR3 residues: CASRTGTSFHNEQFF. For the CDR3, the DNA is TGTGCCAGCAGGACCGGGACTAGCTTTCACAATGAGCAGTTCTTC.

In this sample, this clonotype turned up a few times. Germline is not matched at one junction end, which may reflect a read error. The chain employs TRBV20-1 and TRBJ1-5, with D tentatively TRBD1 (5 bases). The CDR3 has 17 residues. The germline V gene encodes CDR1 DFQATT and CDR2 SNEGSKA (reference sequence). The CDR3 region is CSARVGPGQRPDQSQHF. The CDR3 nucleotides read TGCAGTGCGAGGGTCGGGCCAGGGCAGAGGCCCGATCAGTCCCAGCATTTT.

This clonotype was recorded a few times. This chain connects TRBV5-6 to TRBJ1-4; D not resolved. Germline V gene lookup returns CDR1 SGHDT and CDR2 YYEEEE. This CDR3 has 15 residues. Trimming stripped 4 bases from V and 0 bases from J, with 10 bases between. The CDR3 DNA follows: TGTGCCAGCAGCGCGTTAATAGCAACTAATGAAAAACTGTTTTTT. Its translation: CASSALIATNEKLFF.

This clonotype was seen at least ten times. This chain links TRBV12-3 or TRBV12-4 with TRBJ2-2; 9 nucleotides agree with TRBD1. The V gene end was trimmed by 6 bases and the J gene end by 4 bases; junction bases not matched to a gene: 12. The CDR3 is 17 amino acids. This CDR3 is CASRKEQGARRTGELFF. CDR3 in DNA: TGTGCCAGCAGAAAGGAACAGGGGGCGCGACGCACCGGGGAGCTGTTTTTT.

This clonotype was detected many times. The genes are TRBV4-2 and TRBJ2-7; D ambiguous. Trimming cost V 1 base and J 2 bases, with 6 bases left between them. This CDR3 region has 13 residues. The germline CDR1 and CDR2 sequences are LGHNA and YNFKEQ. For the CDR3, the DNA is TGTGCCAGCAGCCAAGCCTCGACCTACGAGCAGTACTTC. This encodes CASSQASTYEQYF.

This clonotype was seen at least ten times. The gene calls are TRBV12-3 or TRBV12-4 and TRBJ1-1, with TRBD1 as a possible D gene (5 bases). The CDR3 totals 14 residues. Trimming took 6 bases from V and 5 from J, leaving 16 bases between them. The CDR3 sequence: CASSVQASHTEAFF. The DNA of the CDR3 is TGTGCCAGCAGCGTACAGGCATCTCATACTGAAGCTTTCTTT.

This clonotype was seen ten or more times. This chain uses TRBV20-1 with TRBJ2-3; 8 bases are shared with TRBD2. The germline CDR1 and CDR2 sequences are DFQATT and SNEGSKA (reference sequence). The length of the CDR3 is 13 residues. Unmatched junction bases numbered 1, after V lost 3 bases and J lost 2 bases. As DNA, the CDR3 is TGCAGTGCTAGCGGGGGGGTCACAGATACGCAGTATTTT. Its translation: CSASGGVTDTQYF.

Many counts were recorded for this clonotype. The chain couples TRBV5-5 to TRBJ2-2; 7 bases align to TRBD1. The CDR3 runs to 16 residues. With 0 bases clipped from V and 1 base from J, the junction kept 3 bases outside the gene matches. Germline loops: CDR1 SGHKS, CDR2 YYEKEE (reference sequence). The DNA of the CDR3 is TGTGCCAGCAGCTTGGCGACAGGGATGAACACCGGGGAGCTGTTTTTT. Protein product: CASSLATGMNTGELFF. Full variable domain (outside the CDR3, taken from reference TRBV5-5 and TRBJ2-2): DAGVTQSPTHLIKTRGQQVTLRCSPISGHKSVSWYQQVLGQGPQFIFQYYEKEERGRGNFPDRFSARQFPNYSSELNVNALLLGDSALYLCASSLATGMNTGELFFGEGSRLTVL.

With regard to this clonotype: It may be a read error: a sequence one base away is much more abundant. The chain joins TRBV28 to TRBJ2-1, with 7 bases fitting TRBD2. With 10 bases clipped from V and 1 base from J, the junction kept 16 bases outside the gene matches. This CDR3 is 17 amino acids long. Germline loops: CDR1 MDHEN, CDR2 SYDVKM. CDR3 sequence reads: CATIPGGLTLSYNEQFF. The CDR3 DNA is TGTGCCACCATTCCTGGGGGACTAACGTTATCCTACAATGAGCAGTTCTTC. Drawing the rest from reference TRBV28 and TRBJ2-1, the complete variable domain is DVKVTQSSRYLVKRTGEKVFLECVQDMDHENMFWYRQDPGLGLRLIYFSYDVKMKEKGDIPEGYSVSREKKERFSLILESASTNQTSMYLCATIPGGLTLSYNEQFFGPGTRLTVL.